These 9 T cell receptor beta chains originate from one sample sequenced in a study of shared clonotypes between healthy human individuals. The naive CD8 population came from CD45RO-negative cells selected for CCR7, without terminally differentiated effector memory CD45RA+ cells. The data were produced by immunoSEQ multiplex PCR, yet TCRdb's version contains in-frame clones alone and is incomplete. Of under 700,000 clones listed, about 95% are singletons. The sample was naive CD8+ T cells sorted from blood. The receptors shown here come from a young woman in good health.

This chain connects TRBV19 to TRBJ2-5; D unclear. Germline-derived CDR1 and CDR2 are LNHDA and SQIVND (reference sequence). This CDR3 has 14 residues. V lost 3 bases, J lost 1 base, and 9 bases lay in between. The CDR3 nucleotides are TGTGCCAGTAGTATCCGGGCCCCCCAAGAGACCCAGTACTTC. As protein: CASSIRAPQETQYF.

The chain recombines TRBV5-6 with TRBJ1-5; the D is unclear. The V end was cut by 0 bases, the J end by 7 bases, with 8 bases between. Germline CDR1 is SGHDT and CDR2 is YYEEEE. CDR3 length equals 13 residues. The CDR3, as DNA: TGTGCCAGCAGCTTGGGGGCGCGGCAGCCCCAGCATTTT. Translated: CASSLGARQPQHF.

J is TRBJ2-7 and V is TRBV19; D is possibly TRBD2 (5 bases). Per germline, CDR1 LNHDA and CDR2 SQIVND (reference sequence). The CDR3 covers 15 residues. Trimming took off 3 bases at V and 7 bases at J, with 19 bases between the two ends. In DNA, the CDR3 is TGTGCCAGTAGTATTGACGGGGAAAGGGCTGGGGAGCAGTACTTC. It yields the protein CASSIDGERAGEQYF.

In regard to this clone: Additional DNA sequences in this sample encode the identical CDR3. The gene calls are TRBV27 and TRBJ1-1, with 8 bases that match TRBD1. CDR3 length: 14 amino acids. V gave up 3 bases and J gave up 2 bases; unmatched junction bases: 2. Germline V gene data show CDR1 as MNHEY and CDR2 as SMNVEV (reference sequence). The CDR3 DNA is TGTGCCAGCAGTTTTGGACAGGGTAACACTGAAGCTTTCTTT. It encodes CASSFGQGNTEAFF.

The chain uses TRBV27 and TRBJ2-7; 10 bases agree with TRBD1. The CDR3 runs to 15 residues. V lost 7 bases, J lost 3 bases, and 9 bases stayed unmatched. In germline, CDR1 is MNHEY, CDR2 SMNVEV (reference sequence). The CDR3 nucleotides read TGTGCCAGCACCCCGGCGGGACAGGGGAGCTACGAGCAGTACTTC. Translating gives CASTPAGQGSYEQYF.

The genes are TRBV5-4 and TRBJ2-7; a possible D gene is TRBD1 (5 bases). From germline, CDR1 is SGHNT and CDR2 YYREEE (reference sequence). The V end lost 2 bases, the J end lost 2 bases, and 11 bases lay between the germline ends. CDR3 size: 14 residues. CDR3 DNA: TGTGCCAGCAGCTTATTCGACAGTACCTACGAGCAGTACTTC. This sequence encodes CASSLFDSTYEQYF.

The CDR3 coding sequence is TGTGCCTGGAGTTTACTAGCGGGAGGCGAGCAGTACTTC. This sequence encodes CAWSLLAGGEQYF. The gene calls are TRBV30 and TRBJ2-7, with 12 bases fitting TRBD2. The CDR3 is 13 amino acids. The ends lost 2 bases at V and 6 bases at J; junction bases unmatched: 2. Germline V gene sequence: CDR1 GTSNPN, CDR2 SVGIG (reference sequence).

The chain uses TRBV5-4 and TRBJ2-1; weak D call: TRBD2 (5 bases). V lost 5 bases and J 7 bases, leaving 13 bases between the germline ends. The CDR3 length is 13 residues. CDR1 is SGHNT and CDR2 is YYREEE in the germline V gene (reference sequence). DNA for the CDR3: TGTGCCAGCAGAGCGACGGGGTGGAATGAGCAGTTCTTC. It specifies CASRATGWNEQFF. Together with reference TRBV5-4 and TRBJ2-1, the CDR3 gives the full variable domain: ETGVTQSPTHLIKTRGQQVTLRCSSQSGHNTVSWYQQALGQGPQFIFQYYREEENGRGNFPPRFSGLQFPNYSSELNVNALELDDSALYLCASRATGWNEQFFGPGTRLTVL.

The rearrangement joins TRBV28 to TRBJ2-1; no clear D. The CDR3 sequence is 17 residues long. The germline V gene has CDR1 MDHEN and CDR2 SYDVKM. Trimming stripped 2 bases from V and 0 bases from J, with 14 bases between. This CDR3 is CASSLILPGHSYNEQFF. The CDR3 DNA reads TGTGCCAGCAGTTTAATACTACCTGGTCACTCCTACAATGAGCAGTTCTTC.